The entry below gives a single T cell receptor (beta chain) sequence along with its context. Antigen unknown. Cultured CD4+ T-cell DNA underwent Oncomine TCR Beta short-read sequencing. A single record per CDR3 protein comes from TCRdb applying MiXCR to the PCR reads. Of 4,000 to 5,000 distinct CDR3 sequences detected, approximately 64% appear once; the ten largest clones hold roughly a third. Germline V CDR1 and CDR2: GTSNPN, SVGIG (reference sequence). The CDR3 contains 13 residues. Trimming left V 5 bases short and J 0 bases short, with 8 bases between. The source of the sample is a study of vaccination and CD4 T cells after COVID-19. Regarding treatment: approximately 11-day PBMC culture with coronavirus spike peptide pools or control peptides (ViraFEST assay). Pre-COVID-19 pandemic sampling (2011-2018) yielded the unexposed donor's CD4+ T cells.

The chain joins TRBV30 to TRBJ1-5, with D unresolved. The sequenced material came from CD4+ T cells from blood, cultured in vitro. The TCR was taken from a human donor in good health. Here the CDR3 reads CAWAAYSNQPQHF. CDR3 bases: TGTGCCTGGGCAGCTTATAGCAATCAGCCCCAGCATTTT. Drawing the rest from reference TRBV30 and TRBJ1-5, the complete variable domain is SQTIHQWPATLVQPVGSPLSLECTVEGTSNPNLYWYRQAAGRGLQLLFYSVGIGQISSEVPQNLSASRPQDRQFILSSKKLLLSDSGFYLCAWAAYSNQPQHFGDGTRLSIL.